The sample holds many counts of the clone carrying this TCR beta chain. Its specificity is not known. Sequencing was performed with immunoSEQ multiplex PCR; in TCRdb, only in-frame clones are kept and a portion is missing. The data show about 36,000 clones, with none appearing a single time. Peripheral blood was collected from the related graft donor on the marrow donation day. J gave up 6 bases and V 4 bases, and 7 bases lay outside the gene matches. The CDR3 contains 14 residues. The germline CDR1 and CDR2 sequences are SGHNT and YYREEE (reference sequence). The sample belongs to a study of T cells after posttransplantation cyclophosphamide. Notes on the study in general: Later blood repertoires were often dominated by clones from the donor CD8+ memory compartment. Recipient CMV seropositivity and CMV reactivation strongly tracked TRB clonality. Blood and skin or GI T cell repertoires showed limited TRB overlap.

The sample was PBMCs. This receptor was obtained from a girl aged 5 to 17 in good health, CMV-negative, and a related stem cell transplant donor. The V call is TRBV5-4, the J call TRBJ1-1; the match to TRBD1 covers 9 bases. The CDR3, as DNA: TGTGCCAGCAGCAGCGAATGGGACAGGGCTGAAGCTTTCTTT. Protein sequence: CASSSEWDRAEAFF.